Listed below are T cell receptor beta chains from one sample, sequenced in a study of T-cell reconstitution after alpha-beta-depleted transplantation in children. TCRdb redid the calling of the PCR reads with MiXCR, one entry per CDR3 protein. The sample has about 600,000 distinct CDR3 sequences; approximately 10% are singletons. The sequencing used PBMCs from the stem cell graft donor, collected from the stem cell graft. These receptors were obtained from a human donor who donated a stem cell graft to a child with acute myeloid leukemia. Each CDR3 is given with its conserved first and last residue.

CDR3aa	v_gene
CATSRDIGRTSGPDTQYF	TRBV15
CASSSTGRNLFF	TRBV28
CASSMDRGNPYEQYF	TRBV7-6
CSAGGEKLFF	TRBV29-1
CASSVWTGGRETQYF	TRBV27
CASSSPRGRGGGANVLTF	TRBV11-2
CAWTEGHTEAFF	TRBV30
CASSYWVGSYEQYF	TRBV6-2/TRBV6-3
CSARGLGLAIGISYNEQFF	TRBV20-1
CASRQNAGGGETQYF	TRBV5-1
CATSDPGRGTDTQYF	TRBV24-1